This T cell receptor (beta chain) emerged from a study of a mutant IDH1 vaccine in newly diagnosed glioma. CDR3 length: 15 residues. Germline V CDR1 and CDR2: SNHLY, FYNNEI. Time point described: baseline, week 1 (first vaccination visit). Treatment indicated: pre-vaccination baseline after standard-of-care therapy. New astrocytomas of WHO grade 3 or 4 that were IDH1-mutant and ATRX-lost were found in the donors. Here immunoSEQ multiplex PCR was the method, and the copy in TCRdb shows in-frame clones only, minus some. The data show some 16,000 clones, more than 65% seen once. Study-wide points: Changes in top peripheral clonotypes did not appear linked to pseudoprogression.

Comments on this clone: Antigen specificity is unknown. An end of the junction does not agree with germline; a read error may underlie this.

The gene calls are TRBV2 and TRBJ2-5, with D perhaps matching TRBD1 (5 bases). The starting material was PBMCs, obtained from a glioma patient treated with radiotherapy, temozolomide or both. The sequence was obtained from a man aged 35-49 years with glioma. In DNA, the CDR3 is TGTGTCAGCATGGGGCATGGGCCTTTTGGGGAGACCCAGTACTTC. This codes for CVSMGHGPFGETQYF.